This TCR beta chain derives from a study of cytomegalovirus exposure and HLA in healthy donors. About this clone: Antigen specificity is unknown.

Trimming cost V 2 bases and J 6 bases, with 8 bases left between them. This CDR3 comprises 13 residues. Germline CDR1 is MNHEY and CDR2 is SMNVEV (reference sequence). 13 Jbeta primers and 60 Vbeta primers were used for the PCR. Data came from immunoSEQ multiplex PCR; TCRdb stores just in-frame clones and leaves some out. This sample carries roughly 170,000 clones, roughly 75% of them seen once, and the ten largest clones take more than 2.5%. Study-wide results and caveats: There were several of the most significant clusters that appeared linked to common viral pathogens in a later analysis. Judged likely to be a sequencing artifact was a cluster of highly shared sequence variants.

Material: PBMCs. This chain joins TRBV27 and TRBJ1-5; D remains unclear. The TCR originated in a female donor in good health and CMV-seronegative. The CDR3 DNA reads TGTGCCAGCAGTTTACAGGTTGGTCAGCCCCAGCATTTT. This sequence encodes CASSLQVGQPQHF.